The 5 T cell receptor beta chains reported below all come from one sample, sequenced in a study of T cells in localized non-small cell lung cancer. Libraries were prepared by immunoSEQ multiplex PCR; TCRdb keeps only in-frame clonotypes and omits some of them. The profile covers about 82,000 clones, with roughly 75% appearing a single time and less than 20% taken by the ten largest. The source material was PBMCs, sampled before any cancer treatment. These receptors all come from a man aged 40 to 69 with stage II squamous cell lung carcinoma.

This clone appeared a single time. The chain has TRBV7-6 and TRBJ2-5; D perhaps matches TRBD2 (6 bases). Trimming took 5 bases from V and 4 from J, leaving 17 bases between them. CDR1 and CDR2 from the germline V gene are SGHVS and FNYEAQ. The CDR3 runs to 15 residues. CDR3 amino acids: CASSAHGGTGETQYF. In DNA form, the CDR3 reads TGTGCCAGCAGCGCCCACGGAGGGACTGGAGAGACCCAGTACTTC.

The J gene is TRBJ2-5, the V gene TRBV5-1; D is perhaps TRBD1 or TRBD2 (5 bases each). Gene TRBJ2-7 matches the end of the DNA better, so the J call may be wrong. The CDR3 runs 16 residues. The germline CDR1 and CDR2 sequences are SGHRS and YFSETQ. This CDR3 is CASSLRSGLDSYEQYF. The CDR3 nucleotides read TGCGCCAGCAGCTTGCGTTCGGGGCTGGACTCCTACGAGCAGTACTTC.

The chain joins TRBV9 to TRBJ2-5; TRBD2 agrees at 7 bases. CDR1 is SGDLS and CDR2 is YYNGEE in the germline V gene. This CDR3 is built from 14 residues. Losses at the gene ends were 4 bases for V and 5 bases for J; bases not matched to a gene: 8. The CDR3 DNA reads as TGTGCCAGCAGCTCATTAAGCGGGACGGAGACCCAGTACTTC. It encodes CASSSLSGTETQYF.

The rearrangement uses TRBV5-5 and TRBJ2-7; 11 bases fit TRBD2. Germline V gene lookup returns CDR1 SGHKS and CDR2 YYEKEE (reference sequence). V lost 4 bases and J lost 3; bases outside the gene matches: 3. CDR3 length: 14 residues. This CDR3 reads CASSTGTSGYEQYF. As DNA, the CDR3 is TGTGCCAGCAGCACAGGGACTAGCGGCTACGAGCAGTACTTC.

The chain is built from TRBV28 and TRBJ1-1; D gene unclear. The germline V and J ends were trimmed by 6 bases and 4 bases, with 15 bases remaining between them. CDR3 length equals 14 residues. The germline CDR1 and CDR2 sequences are MDHEN and SYDVKM. The CDR3 DNA reads as TGTGCCAGCAGGTGGGTTGGACCGGGCACTGAAGCTTTCTTT. This gives the protein CASRWVGPGTEAFF.